This passage covers 2 T cell receptor beta chains from one sample sequenced in a study of shared T cell receptors in the human thymus. TCRdb's table, derived via immunoSEQ multiplex PCR, lists solely in-frame clones and lacks some. The table records around 730,000 clones, around 85% of them present only once. The sample was also reused in another study, on human thymus T cells.

Sequencing input: thymocytes. The receptors here all came from a girl under three years old with a congenital heart defect.

V usage is TRBV7-9 and J usage is TRBJ2-7; possible D gene TRBD1, 6 bases. The CDR3 runs to 16 residues. V lost 3 bases, J lost 0 bases, and 15 bases lay in between. Germline CDR1 and CDR2: SEHNR and FQNEAQ (reference sequence). The CDR3 protein is CASSLGTFFSSYEQYF. Written as DNA, the CDR3 is TGTGCCAGCAGCTTGGGGACATTCTTTAGCTCCTACGAGCAGTACTTC. Supplemented by reference TRBV7-9 and TRBJ2-7, the full variable domain reads DTGVSQNPRHKITKRGQNVTFRCDPISEHNRLYWYRQTLGQGPEFLTYFQNEAQLEKSRLLSDRFSAERPKGSFSTLEIQRTEQGDSAMYLCASSLGTFFSSYEQYFGPGTRLTVT.

V usage is TRBV5-4 and J usage is TRBJ2-1; D unresolved. Between the trimmed V and J ends, which lost 4 bases and 6 bases, there was a span of 8 bases. There are 12 residues in the CDR3. Germline CDR1 and CDR2: SGHNT and YYREEE (reference sequence). For the CDR3, the DNA is TGTGCCAGCAGCGTCTATGGCAATGAGCAGTTCTTC. It translates to CASSVYGNEQFF.